This T cell receptor (beta chain) came from a study of T cell responses to AZD1222 COVID-19 vaccine. Details on this clone: Its specificity is unknown.

Germline CDR1 SGHNT, CDR2 YENEEA. The ends were cut back, 2 bases at V and 0 bases at J, with 4 bases in the middle. The CDR3 length is 13 residues. The method was immunoSEQ multiplex PCR; TCRdb's version includes in-frame clones alone and lacks a portion of them. The sample has about 150,000 clones; roughly nine tenths are singletons. Points from the study as a whole: It should be noted that donors were predominantly white British and more often female, and clonal diversity was possibly underestimated. Targets within unmutated variant regions were reportedly found for nearly half of spike-specific TCRs.

The TCR was taken from an adult in good health. The chain has TRBV11-3 and TRBJ1-1, with unresolved D. Sequencing used peripheral blood, obtained on day 0 of MenACWY control vaccination. CDR3 loop: CASSLPMNTEAFF. DNA for the CDR3: TGTGCCAGCAGCTTACCAATGAACACTGAAGCTTTCTTT. Drawing the rest from reference TRBV11-3 and TRBJ1-1, the complete variable domain is EAGVVQSPRYKIIEKKQPVAFWCNPISGHNTLYWYLQNLGQGPELLIRYENEEAVDDSQLPKDRFSAERLKGVDSTLKIQPAELGDSAVYLCASSLPMNTEAFFGQGTRLTVV.